Reported below is one TCR beta chain. The sample is drawn from a study of regulatory T cells in long-lasting Graves disease. Regarding time point: newly diagnosed GD, antithyroid drugs for less than 3 months. After RNA was extracted from PBMCs, the TCR library was made from it. In building TCR beta libraries, iRepertoire HTBI primers were used together with Arm-PCR of CDR3 regions. TCRdb re-derived calls from the multiplex PCR reads in MiXCR, one entry per CDR3 protein. Among a few hundred thousand distinct CDR3 sequences listed, under 20% were seen once. V gave up 0 bases and J gave up 0 bases; unmatched junction bases: 17. Germline assignment: CDR1 SEHNR and CDR2 FQNEAQ (reference sequence). The CDR3 sequence is 21 residues long. The same data also contributed to another study, on T cells in Graves' hyperthyroidism and ophthalmopathy. That work states: HTBI primers were used for first-round RT-PCR of the TCR CDR3.

Sequenced material: peripheral blood mononuclear cells (PBMCs), taken at new diagnosis, from a patient treated with antithyroid drugs. The J gene is TRBJ2-1, the V gene TRBV7-9, with 7 bases that match TRBD2. The origin of this receptor is a woman in her late teens or twenties with Graves disease. CDR3 protein: CASSLASALAEPTSSYNEQFF. CDR3 bases: TGTGCCAGCAGCTTAGCCTCTGCGCTAGCGGAGCCAACGAGCTCCTACAATGAGCAGTTCTTC.